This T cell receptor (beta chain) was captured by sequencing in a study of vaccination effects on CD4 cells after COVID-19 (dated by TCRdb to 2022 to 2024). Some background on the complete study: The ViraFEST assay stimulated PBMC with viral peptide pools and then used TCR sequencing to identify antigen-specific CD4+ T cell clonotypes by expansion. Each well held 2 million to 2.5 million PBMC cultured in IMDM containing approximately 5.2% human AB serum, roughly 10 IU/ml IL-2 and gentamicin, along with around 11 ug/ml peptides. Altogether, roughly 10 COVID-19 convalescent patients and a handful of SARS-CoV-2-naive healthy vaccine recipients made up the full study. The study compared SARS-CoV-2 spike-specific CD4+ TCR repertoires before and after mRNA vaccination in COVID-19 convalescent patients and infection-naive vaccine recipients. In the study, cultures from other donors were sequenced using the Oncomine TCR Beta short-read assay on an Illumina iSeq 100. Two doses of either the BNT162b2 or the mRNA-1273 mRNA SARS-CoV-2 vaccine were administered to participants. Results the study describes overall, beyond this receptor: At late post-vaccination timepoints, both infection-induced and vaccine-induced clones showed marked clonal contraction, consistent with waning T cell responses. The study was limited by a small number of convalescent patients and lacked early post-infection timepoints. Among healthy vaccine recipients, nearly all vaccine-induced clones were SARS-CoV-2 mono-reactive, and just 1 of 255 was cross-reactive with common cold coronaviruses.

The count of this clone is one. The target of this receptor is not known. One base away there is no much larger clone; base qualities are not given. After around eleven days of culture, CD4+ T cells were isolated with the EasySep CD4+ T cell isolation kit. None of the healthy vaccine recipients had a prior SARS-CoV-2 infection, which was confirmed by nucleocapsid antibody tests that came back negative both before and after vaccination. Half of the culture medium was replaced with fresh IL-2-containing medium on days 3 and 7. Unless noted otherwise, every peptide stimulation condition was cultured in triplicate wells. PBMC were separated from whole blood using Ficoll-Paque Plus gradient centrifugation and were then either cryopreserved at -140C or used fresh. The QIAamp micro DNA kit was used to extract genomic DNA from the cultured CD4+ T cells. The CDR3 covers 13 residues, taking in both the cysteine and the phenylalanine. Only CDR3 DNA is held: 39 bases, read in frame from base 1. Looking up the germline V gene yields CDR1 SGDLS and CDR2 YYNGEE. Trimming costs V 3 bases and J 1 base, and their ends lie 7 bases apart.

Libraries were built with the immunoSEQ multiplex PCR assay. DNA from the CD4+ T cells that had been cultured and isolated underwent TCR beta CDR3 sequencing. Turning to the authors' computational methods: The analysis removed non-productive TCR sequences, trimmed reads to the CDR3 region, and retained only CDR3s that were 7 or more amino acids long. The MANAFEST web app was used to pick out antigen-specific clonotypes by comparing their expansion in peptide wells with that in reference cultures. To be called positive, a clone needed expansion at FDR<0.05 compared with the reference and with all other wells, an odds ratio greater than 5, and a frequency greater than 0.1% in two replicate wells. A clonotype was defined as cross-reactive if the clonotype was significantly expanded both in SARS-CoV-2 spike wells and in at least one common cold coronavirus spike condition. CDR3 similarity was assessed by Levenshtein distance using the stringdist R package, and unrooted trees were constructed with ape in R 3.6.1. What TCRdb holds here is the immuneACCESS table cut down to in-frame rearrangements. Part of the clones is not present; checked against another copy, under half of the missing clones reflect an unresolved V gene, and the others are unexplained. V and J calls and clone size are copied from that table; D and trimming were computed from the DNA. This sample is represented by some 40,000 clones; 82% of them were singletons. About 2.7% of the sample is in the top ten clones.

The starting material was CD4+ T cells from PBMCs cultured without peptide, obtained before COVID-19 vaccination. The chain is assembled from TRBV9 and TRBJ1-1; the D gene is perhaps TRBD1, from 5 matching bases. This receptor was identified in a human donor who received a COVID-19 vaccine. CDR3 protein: CASSATANTEAFF. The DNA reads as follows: TGTGCCAGCAGCGCGACAGCGAACACTGAAGCTTTCTTT.